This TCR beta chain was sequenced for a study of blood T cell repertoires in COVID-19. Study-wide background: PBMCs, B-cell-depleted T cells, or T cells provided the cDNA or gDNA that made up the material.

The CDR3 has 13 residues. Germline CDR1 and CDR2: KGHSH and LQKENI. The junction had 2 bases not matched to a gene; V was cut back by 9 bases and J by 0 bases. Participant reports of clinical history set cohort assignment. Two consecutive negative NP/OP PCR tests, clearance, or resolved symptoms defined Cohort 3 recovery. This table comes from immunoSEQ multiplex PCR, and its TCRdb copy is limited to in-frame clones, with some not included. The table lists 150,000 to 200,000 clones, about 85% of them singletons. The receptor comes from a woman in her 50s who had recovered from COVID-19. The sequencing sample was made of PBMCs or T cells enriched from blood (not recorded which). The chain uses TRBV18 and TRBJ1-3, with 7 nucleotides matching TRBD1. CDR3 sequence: CASGTASGNTIYF. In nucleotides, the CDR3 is TGTGCCAGTGGGACAGCCTCTGGAAACACCATATATTTT.